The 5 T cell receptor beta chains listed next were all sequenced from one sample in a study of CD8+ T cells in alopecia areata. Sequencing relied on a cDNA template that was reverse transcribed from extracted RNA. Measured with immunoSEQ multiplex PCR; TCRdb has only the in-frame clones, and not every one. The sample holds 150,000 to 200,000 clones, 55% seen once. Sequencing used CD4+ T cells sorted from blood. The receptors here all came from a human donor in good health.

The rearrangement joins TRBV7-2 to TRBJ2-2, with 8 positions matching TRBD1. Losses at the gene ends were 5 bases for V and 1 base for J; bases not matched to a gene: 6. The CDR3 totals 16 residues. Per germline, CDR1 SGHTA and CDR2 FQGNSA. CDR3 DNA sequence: TGTGCCAGCAGCGCACAAGGGACAGGGAACACCGGGGAGCTGTTTTTT. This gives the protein CASSAQGTGNTGELFF.

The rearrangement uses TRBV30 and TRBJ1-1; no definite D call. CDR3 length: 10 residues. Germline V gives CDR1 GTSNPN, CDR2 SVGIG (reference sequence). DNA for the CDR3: TGTGTTTTCCGGAACACTGAAGCTTTCTTT. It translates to CVFRNTEAFF.

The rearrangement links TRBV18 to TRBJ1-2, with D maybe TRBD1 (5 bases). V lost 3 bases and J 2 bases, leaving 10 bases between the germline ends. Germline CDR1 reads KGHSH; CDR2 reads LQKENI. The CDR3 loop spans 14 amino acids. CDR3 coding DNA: TGTGCCAGCTCACCCCAGAAGGGGAACTATGGCTACACCTTC. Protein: CASSPQKGNYGYTF.

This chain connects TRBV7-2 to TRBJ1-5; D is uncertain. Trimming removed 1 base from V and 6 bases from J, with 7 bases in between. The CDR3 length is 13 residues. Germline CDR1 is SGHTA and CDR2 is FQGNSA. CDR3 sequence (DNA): TGTGCCAGCAGCTTAGTGGCATCTCAGCCCCAGCATTTT. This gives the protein CASSLVASQPQHF.

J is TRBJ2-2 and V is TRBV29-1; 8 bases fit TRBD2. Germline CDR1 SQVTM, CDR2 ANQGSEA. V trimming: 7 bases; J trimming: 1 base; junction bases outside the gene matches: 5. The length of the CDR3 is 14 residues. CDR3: CSAPTSGNTGELFF. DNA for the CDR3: TGCAGCGCTCCAACTAGCGGGAACACCGGGGAGCTGTTTTTT.